These 32 T cell receptor beta chains share one sample of origin, sequenced in a study of T cells in Graves' hyperthyroidism and ophthalmopathy. Amplification targeted TCR beta CDR3 regions from RNA transcripts. TCR CDR3 underwent first-round RT-PCR with the HTBI primer set. TCRdb re-analysed the multiplex PCR reads in MiXCR, keeping a single row per CDR3 protein. Of about 330,000 distinct CDR3 sequences in the sample, roughly 15% are singletons; the top ten hold 34%. Sequenced input: blood. These receptor sequences come from a woman between 35 and 50 years old with Graves' ophthalmopathy.

This clonotype was seen more than once but under ten times. The chain is built from TRBV9 and TRBJ2-1; perhaps TRBD2 as D (6 bases). Germline assignment: CDR1 SGDLS and CDR2 YYNGEE. There are 13 residues in the CDR3. With 0 bases removed from V and 6 bases from J, the gap between germline ends came to 7 bases. CDR3 nucleotides: TGTGCCAGCAGCGTAGCCGGGGGCAATGAGCAGTTCTTC. This codes for CASSVAGGNEQFF.

This clonotype has just a few counts. The V gene is TRBV6-1, the J gene TRBJ1-2; 9 bases align to TRBD1. V lost 8 bases, J lost 5 bases, and 3 bases stayed unmatched. The CDR3 is 12 residues long. Germline V CDR1 and CDR2: MNHNS, SASEGT. CDR3 bases: TGTGCCAGCGGGACAGGGCTTTATGGCTACACCTTC. Translated: CASGTGLYGYTF.

J is TRBJ1-1 and V is TRBV28, with D unclear. The germline V and J ends were trimmed by 8 bases and 7 bases, with 17 bases remaining between them. Germline V gene sequence: CDR1 MDHEN, CDR2 SYDVKM. CDR3 length equals 13 residues. This CDR3 is CASGNAGSLEAFF. The CDR3 nucleotides read TGTGCCAGCGGAAATGCGGGTTCCCTTGAAGCTTTCTTT.

This clonotype was seen repeatedly, ten times or more. The chain uses TRBV12-3 or TRBV12-4 and TRBJ2-7; unclear D gene. With 3 bases removed from V and 7 bases from J, the gap between germline ends came to 16 bases. CDR3 length: 14 residues. The CDR3 bases are TGTGCCAGCAGTTTCGGTGGAAATAATAGGGAGCAGTACTTC. This sequence encodes CASSFGGNNREQYF.

This clonotype was found a few times. This rearrangement joins TRBV5-1 to TRBJ1-2; no firm D call. From germline, CDR1 is SGHRS and CDR2 YFSETQ. The CDR3 is 12 residues long. Trimming removed 2 bases at V and 9 bases at J, with 11 bases between. CDR3 residues: CASSLNGESYTF. In DNA, the CDR3 is TGCGCCAGCAGCTTAAACGGCGAAAGCTACACCTTC.

The table lists this clonotype with many counts. This chain joins TRBV3-1 and TRBJ1-3, with D unresolved. Trimming removed 2 bases at V and 4 bases at J, with 12 bases between. The CDR3 runs 15 residues. Germline assignment: CDR1 LGHDT and CDR2 YNNKEL (reference sequence). The CDR3 protein is CASSQRTPAGNTIYF. As DNA, the CDR3 is TGTGCCAGCAGCCAAAGGACCCCAGCGGGAAACACCATATATTTT.

This clonotype occurred many times. The gene calls are TRBV6-1 and TRBJ1-1; D might be TRBD1 (5 bases). Per germline, CDR1 MNHNS and CDR2 SASEGT. The CDR3 has 13 residues. Trimming removed 6 bases at V and 2 bases at J, with 10 bases between. CDR3 in DNA: TGTGCCAGCAGCGGGGCTTCCAACACTGAAGCTTTCTTT. It yields the protein CASSGASNTEAFF.

This clonotype was detected ten times or more. V usage is TRBV10-3 and J usage is TRBJ1-1, with D unresolved. The CDR3 covers 13 residues. Germline CDR1 is ENHRY and CDR2 is SYGVKD. V lost 4 bases and J lost 4, with 10 bases in between. This CDR3 reads CAISAEGSTEAFF. The CDR3 DNA sequence: TGTGCCATCAGTGCGGAGGGTTCCACTGAAGCTTTCTTT.

This clonotype was found many times. V and J are TRBV28 and TRBJ1-2; possibly TRBD1 for D (5 bases). This CDR3 is built from 15 residues. Germline assignment: CDR1 MDHEN and CDR2 SYDVKM. Trimming cost V 7 bases and J 4 bases, with 19 bases left between them. CDR3 sequence: CASTPGHGSLYGYTF. In nucleotides, the CDR3 is TGTGCCAGCACCCCCGGACATGGGAGTCTCTATGGCTACACCTTC.

V gene TRBV19 combines with J gene TRBJ1-2; the match to TRBD1 covers 7 bases. Germline V gives CDR1 LNHDA, CDR2 SQIVND (reference sequence). The CDR3 covers 11 residues. With V trimmed by 11 bases and J by 8 bases, 8 bases remained unmatched. CDR3: CAAGGGLGYTF. The CDR3 bases are TGTGCCGCGGGAGGGGGCCTAGGCTACACCTTC.

The chain links TRBV5-6 to TRBJ1-1; D unresolved. Trimming removed 0 bases at V and 10 bases at J, with 10 bases between. CDR3 length equals 12 residues. Germline-derived CDR1 and CDR2 are SGHDT and YYEEEE. CDR3 amino acids: CASSLAPGIAFF. The CDR3 DNA follows: TGTGCCAGCAGCTTGGCCCCGGGTATAGCTTTCTTT.

The chain carries TRBV9 and TRBJ1-1; possibly TRBD1 for D (5 bases). The CDR3 has 15 residues. The V gene's germline CDR1 is SGDLS and CDR2 YYNGEE. V lost 4 bases to trimming and J lost 1 base, with 14 bases between them. Here the CDR3 reads CASSNSGGSNTEAFF. In DNA form, the CDR3 reads TGTGCCAGCAGCAACTCCGGGGGGTCGAACACTGAAGCTTTCTTT.

This clonotype was seen ten or more times. The chain uses TRBV2 and TRBJ2-1; D is unresolved. Trimming removed 5 bases from V and 5 bases from J, with 16 bases in between. The germline V gene has CDR1 SNHLY and CDR2 FYNNEI. This CDR3 comprises 15 residues. The CDR3 DNA follows: TGTGCCAGCAGTCCCCATGCTGAAGGCCACAATGAGCAGTTCTTC. Its translation is CASSPHAEGHNEQFF.

This chain links TRBV12-3 or TRBV12-4 with TRBJ2-1, with 11 bases identical to TRBD2. The CDR3 is 15 amino acids. The V and J ends lost 5 bases and 9 bases, in that order; junction bases with no gene match: 9. The CDR3 region is CASSDSSGGAFEQFF. CDR3 coding DNA: TGTGCCAGCAGTGACAGTAGCGGGGGGGCATTTGAGCAGTTCTTC.

V gene TRBV27 combines with J gene TRBJ2-1; possibly TRBD2 for D (5 bases). CDR1 is MNHEY and CDR2 is SMNVEV in the germline V gene (reference sequence). The CDR3 is 13 residues long. V dropped 8 bases and J dropped 4 bases, with 12 bases sitting between them. In DNA, the CDR3 is TGTGCCAGCTGCCCATCGGGGTACAATGAGCAGTTCTTC. Its translation: CASCPSGYNEQFF.

This clonotype has a handful of counts. The J gene is TRBJ2-3, the V gene TRBV7-9; 8 bases fit TRBD1. Germline trimming cut 1 base from V and 3 bases from J; bases unmatched to any gene: 3. CDR1 is SEHNR and CDR2 is FQNEAQ in the germline V gene (reference sequence). This CDR3 comprises 15 residues. CDR3 in DNA: TGTGCCAGCAGCTTAGGACAGGGGATGACAGATACGCAGTATTTT. Protein sequence: CASSLGQGMTDTQYF.

This clonotype was seen a handful of times. The chain combines TRBV29-1 with TRBJ2-5; the D is unclear. V lost 7 bases, J lost 6 bases, and 15 bases lay in between. The CDR3 extends over 12 amino acids. CDR1 is SQVTM, CDR2 ANQGSEA, per germline. The CDR3 protein is CSAEKFQQTQYF. The CDR3 nucleotides are TGCAGCGCTGAGAAGTTTCAACAGACCCAGTACTTC. The full variable domain, completed using reference TRBV29-1 and TRBJ2-5, is SAVISQKPSRDICQRGTSLTIQCQVDSQVTMMFWYRQQPGQSLTLIATANQGSEATYESGFVIDKFPISRPNLTFSTLTVSNMSPEDSSIYLCSAEKFQQTQYFGPGTRLLVL.

This clonotype has at least ten counts. V and J are TRBV12-3 or TRBV12-4 and TRBJ2-7; tentative D call: TRBD1 (7 bases). The CDR3 runs 13 residues. The V and J ends lost 5 bases and 6 bases respectively, with 14 bases between them. The CDR3 reads CASSKYRGGEQYF. As DNA, the CDR3 is TGTGCCAGCAGTAAGTACAGGGGAGGCGAGCAGTACTTC.

This clonotype occurred a few times. The chain employs TRBV5-1 and TRBJ2-2; D may match TRBD1 or TRBD2 (5 bases each). Trimming left V 0 bases short and J 1 base short, with 19 bases between. The V gene's germline CDR1 is SGHRS and CDR2 YFSETQ. This CDR3 contains 19 residues. The CDR3 loop is CASSLEGTLGTVNTGELFF. For the CDR3, the DNA is TGCGCCAGCAGCTTGGAGGGGACGCTGGGGACGGTGAACACCGGGGAGCTGTTTTTT.

The chain joins TRBV6-2 or TRBV6-3 to TRBJ1-5, with D possibly being TRBD1 (5 bases). The germline V and J ends were trimmed by 2 bases and 9 bases, with 14 bases remaining between them. Per the germline V gene, CDR1 is MNHEY and CDR2 is SVGEGT. This CDR3 spans 14 amino acids. The CDR3 is CASSYATGGSPQHF. CDR3 DNA: TGTGCCAGCAGTTACGCGACGGGGGGTTCGCCCCAGCATTTT.

In this sample, this clonotype turned up many times. The chain carries TRBV20-1 and TRBJ1-4; D remains unclear. CDR3 length: 14 residues. Germline CDR1 and CDR2: DFQATT and SNEGSKA (reference sequence). V shed 1 base and J shed 7 bases, with 13 bases lying between them. CDR3 protein: CSARGPAYGEKLFF. The CDR3 DNA reads TGCAGTGCTAGAGGTCCGGCGTATGGTGAAAAACTGTTTTTT.

Comments on this clonotype: A single base separates this from a much larger clone, so it may be a read error. The chain is built from TRBV20-1 and TRBJ2-1; no reliable D call. The J call may be faulty, since TRBJ2-7 better matches the DNA end. Looked up from germline, CDR1 is DFQATT and CDR2 is SNEGSKA (reference sequence). The CDR3 has 12 residues. CDR3 protein: CSASAAYNEQYF. CDR3 DNA: TGCAGTGCTAGTGCGGCCTACAATGAGCAGTACTTC.

This clonotype has only a few counts. The rearrangement joins TRBV14 to TRBJ2-7; 8 positions agree with TRBD1. CDR1 is SGHDN and CDR2 is FVKESK in the germline V gene. The length of the CDR3 is 15 residues. V dropped 0 bases and J dropped 7; count of bases not matched to a gene: 8. The CDR3 nucleotides read TGTGCCAGCAGCCAAGAGCCCCAGGGGGCAAGGGAGCAGTACTTC. It is translated as CASSQEPQGAREQYF.

The chain has TRBV20-1 and TRBJ2-7; 8 nucleotides align to TRBD2. Germline V gene data show CDR1 as DFQATT and CDR2 as SNEGSKA (reference sequence). The junction had 9 bases not matched to a gene; V was cut back by 4 bases and J by 7 bases. The CDR3 runs to 13 residues. The CDR3 loop reads CSAIAGPEREQYF. DNA of the CDR3: TGCAGTGCTATAGCGGGGCCGGAGAGGGAGCAGTACTTC.

This clonotype has at least ten counts. V gene TRBV28 combines with J gene TRBJ1-1; D remains ambiguous. V lost 6 bases and J 4 bases, leaving 9 bases between the germline ends. The CDR3 is 12 amino acids. Germline values: CDR1 MDHEN, CDR2 SYDVKM. CDR3 nucleotides: TGTGCCAGCAGCGGCCTAGGCACTGAAGCTTTCTTT. Translated: CASSGLGTEAFF. The full variable domain, in which reference TRBV28 and TRBJ1-1 provide the parts outside the CDR3, is DVKVTQSSRYLVKRTGEKVFLECVQDMDHENMFWYRQDPGLGLRLIYFSYDVKMKEKGDIPEGYSVSREKKERFSLILESASTNQTSMYLCASSGLGTEAFFGQGTRLTVV.

The gene calls are TRBV20-1 and TRBJ2-3; 8 bases map to TRBD2. V lost 4 bases and J lost 12; bases outside the gene matches: 15. This CDR3 contains 14 residues. From germline, CDR1 is DFQATT and CDR2 SNEGSKA (reference sequence). DNA for the CDR3: TGCAGTGCTACTTCTGCGTCGGGACTAGTTCGTCAGTATTTT. Protein product: CSATSASGLVRQYF.

This clonotype was counted at least ten times. The V call is TRBV12-3 or TRBV12-4, the J call TRBJ1-2; 8 bases match TRBD1. V was clipped by 6 bases and J by 9 bases; unmatched bases: 9. This CDR3 contains 13 residues. The CDR3 reads CASSEQGVGSYTF. In nucleotides, the CDR3 is TGTGCCAGCAGCGAACAGGGGGTGGGGAGCTACACCTTC.

The table lists this clonotype with many counts. The CDR3 is CASSIGWGRNTEAFF. The CDR3 DNA is TGTGCCAGTAGTATAGGATGGGGACGGAACACTGAAGCTTTCTTT. The chain carries TRBV19 and TRBJ1-1; maybe TRBD1 (5 bases). The CDR3 sequence is 15 residues long. Germline CDR1 is LNHDA and CDR2 is SQIVND (reference sequence). The V end lost 1 base, the J end lost 1 base, and 10 bases lay between the germline ends. Based on the CDR3 plus reference TRBV19 and TRBJ1-1, the full variable domain is DGGITQSPKYLFRKEGQNVTLSCEQNLNHDAMYWYRQDPGQGLRLIYYSQIVNDFQKGDIAEGYSVSREKKESFPLTVTSAQKNPTAFYLCASSIGWGRNTEAFFGQGTRLTVV.

This clonotype was seen at least ten times. This chain links TRBV12-3 or TRBV12-4 with TRBJ2-2; a possible D gene is TRBD1 (6 bases). The V end was cut by 3 bases, the J end by 4 bases, with 12 bases between. This CDR3 region has 15 residues. CDR3 loop: CASSFGGAGTGELFF. DNA for the CDR3: TGTGCCAGCAGTTTTGGGGGCGCGGGCACCGGGGAGCTGTTTTTT.

This clonotype has only a few counts. V usage is TRBV14 and J usage is TRBJ1-1; D gene ambiguous. The V gene's germline CDR1 is SGHDN and CDR2 FVKESK. Between the trimmed V and J ends, which lost 4 bases and 5 bases, there was a span of 17 bases. This CDR3 has 15 residues. This chain's CDR3 is CASSPTGGVWTEAFF. The CDR3 DNA is TGTGCCAGCAGCCCAACCGGCGGGGTCTGGACTGAAGCTTTCTTT.

A few counts support this clonotype. V is TRBV11-2 and J is TRBJ1-3, with 8 bases fitting TRBD1. After removal of 7 bases from V and 6 bases from J, the junction contained 8 bases not matched to a gene. This CDR3 has 14 residues. CDR1 and CDR2 from the germline V gene are SGHAT and FQNNGV. The CDR3 is CASTLGQDANTIYF. The CDR3 DNA reads TGTGCCAGCACCCTGGGACAGGACGCAAACACCATATATTTT.

This clonotype was recorded many times. The chain links TRBV16 to TRBJ1-5; TRBD1 aligns across 7 bases. The CDR3 consists of 14 residues. The germline V gene encodes CDR1 KGHSY and CDR2 FQNENV. Trimming cost V 1 base and J 5 bases; bases outside gene matches: 2. The CDR3 is CASSQFQGDQPQHF. CDR3 nucleotides: TGTGCCAGCAGCCAATTCCAGGGGGATCAGCCCCAGCATTTT.